Listed here are 32 T cell receptor beta chains from one sample, sequenced in a study of T cells in Graves' hyperthyroidism and ophthalmopathy. Researchers took RNA transcripts and amplified the TCR beta CDR3 regions from them. The HTBI primer set was used in a first-round RT-PCR of the TCR CDR3. One entry per CDR3 protein, called by TCRdb with MiXCR from the multiplex PCR reads. The sample includes around 400,000 distinct CDR3 sequences, 13% of them seen just once. The sequenced sample was blood. The origin of the receptors is a woman between 18 and 29 years old with Graves' hyperthyroidism.

This clonotype was found many times. The V and J genes are TRBV13 and TRBJ2-7; 8 positions match TRBD1. This CDR3 contains 14 residues. The V gene end was trimmed by 0 bases and the J gene end by 7 bases; junction bases not matched to a gene: 5. Germline assignment: CDR1 PRHDT and CDR2 FYEKMQ (reference sequence). CDR3 bases: TGTGCCAGCAGCTTAGGGACAGGGGTGGGGGAGCAGTACTTC. Its protein product is CASSLGTGVGEQYF. Complete variable domain (other parts from reference TRBV13 and TRBJ2-7): AAGVIQSPRHLIKEKRETATLKCYPIPRHDTVYWYQQGPGQDPQFLISFYEKMQSDKGSIPDRFSAQQFSDYHSELNMSSLELGDSALYFCASSLGTGVGEQYFGPGTRLTVT.

This clonotype was found many times. The J gene is TRBJ2-1, the V gene TRBV7-6, with D hard to call. V lost 5 bases to trimming and J lost 7 bases, with 9 bases between them. The germline CDR1 and CDR2 sequences are SGHVS and FNYEAQ. CDR3 length: 12 residues. CDR3 loop: CASSQWGNEQFF. The CDR3 nucleotides read TGTGCCAGCAGCCAATGGGGTAATGAGCAGTTCTTC.

This clonotype was seen ten or more times. The rearrangement links TRBV12-3 or TRBV12-4 to TRBJ1-2, with unresolved D. Trimming took 4 bases from V and 1 from J, leaving 7 bases between them. This CDR3 spans 13 amino acids. CDR3 amino acids: CASSSTSNYGYTF. For the CDR3, the DNA is TGTGCCAGCAGTTCCACCAGTAACTATGGCTACACCTTC.

This clonotype was counted many times. In DNA, the CDR3 is TGTGCCAGCAGCCCCCGCCATAACAGGGGGAATGAGCAGTTCTTC. Protein sequence: CASSPRHNRGNEQFF. This sequence joins TRBV7-3 and TRBJ2-1, with TRBD1 identical over 8 bases. The CDR3 runs 15 residues. V shed 5 bases and J 7 bases; nucleotides not matched to a gene: 10. Germline-derived CDR1 and CDR2 are SGHTA and FQGTGA.

This clonotype was counted many times. The CDR3 DNA reads TGTGCCAGCAGCCGGGGAGGGGACGGGGGAGAGACCCAGTACTTC. Protein sequence: CASSRGGDGGETQYF. The chain joins TRBV4-2 to TRBJ2-5; TRBD2 matches 7 bases. The germline CDR1 and CDR2 sequences are LGHNA and YNFKEQ. J was trimmed by 4 bases and V by 4 bases; bases with no gene match: 9. The CDR3 spans 15 residues.

This clonotype occurred many times. The chain combines TRBV27 with TRBJ1-5, with TRBD1 as a possible D gene (5 bases). CDR1 and CDR2 (germline): MNHEY, SMNVEV (reference sequence). The V and J ends lost 6 bases and 6 bases respectively, with 12 bases between them. The CDR3 length is 13 residues. The CDR3 region is CASSPGTGQPQHF. Written as DNA, the CDR3 is TGTGCCAGCAGCCCAGGGACCGGTCAGCCCCAGCATTTT.

In regard to this clonotype: The junction shows a germline mismatch at one end, possibly a read error. This chain joins TRBV9 and TRBJ2-2; D possibly matches TRBD1 or TRBD2 (5 bases each). The CDR3 contains 13 residues. Germline V gene lookup returns CDR1 SGDLS and CDR2 YYNGEE. The CDR3 nucleotides are TGTGCCAGCAGCCCGACGGGGACCGAGGAGCTGTTTTTT. Protein product: CASSPTGTEELFF.

This clonotype was counted at least ten times. This chain joins TRBV6-2 or TRBV6-3 and TRBJ2-7, with TRBD1 as a possible D gene (8 bases). Trimming shortened V by 6 bases and J by 7 bases, and 22 bases separated the two germline ends. The CDR3 contains 15 residues. CDR1 MNHEY and CDR2 SVGEGT come from the germline V gene. CDR3 bases: TGTGCCAGCAGCACAGGGGGGGAAAAGGCGTGGGAGCAGTACTTC. Its translation: CASSTGGEKAWEQYF.

This clonotype appeared many times. The CDR3 loop reads CSARDAATPGTPNEQFF. DNA of the CDR3: TGCAGTGCTAGAGATGCTGCGACCCCCGGGACTCCCAATGAGCAGTTCTTC. The genes are TRBV20-1 and TRBJ2-1, with a possible D match to TRBD2 (6 bases). The V gene lost 0 bases and the J gene lost 6 bases, with 21 bases spanning the gap. There are 17 residues in the CDR3. Germline V lookup: CDR1 DFQATT, CDR2 SNEGSKA (reference sequence).

This clonotype was detected many times. The chain combines TRBV6-1 with TRBJ2-1; TRBD1 matches at 8 bases. From germline, CDR1 is MNHNS and CDR2 SASEGT. The trim removed 6 bases at V and 8 bases at J, leaving 6 bases unmatched. The CDR3 extends over 13 amino acids. This CDR3 is CASRDYRGDEQFF. As DNA, the CDR3 is TGTGCCAGCAGGGATTACAGGGGGGATGAGCAGTTCTTC.

This clonotype was counted at least ten times. The chain carries TRBV20-1 and TRBJ2-7; D not certain. Germline CDR1 and CDR2: DFQATT and SNEGSKA (reference sequence). V lost 4 bases and J lost 2, with 12 bases in between. The CDR3 has 13 amino acids. As DNA, the CDR3 is TGCAGTGCTAAACGATTGGAAACCTACGAGCAGTACTTC. Its protein is CSAKRLETYEQYF.

In this sample, this clonotype turned up many times. The genes are TRBV20-1 and TRBJ1-1, with D possibly being TRBD1 (6 bases). Germline-derived CDR1 and CDR2 are DFQATT and SNEGSKA (reference sequence). Trimming pared 3 bases from V and 4 bases from J, leaving 18 bases between. CDR3 length: 15 residues. As DNA, the CDR3 is TGCAGTGCTAGTTCGGGAGAAGGGGGGCTCACTGAAGCTTTCTTT. Its protein product is CSASSGEGGLTEAFF.

V gene TRBV19 combines with J gene TRBJ1-1; no reliable D call. The CDR3 runs to 11 residues. CDR1 and CDR2 (germline): LNHDA, SQIVND (reference sequence). With 5 bases removed from V and 7 bases from J, the gap between germline ends came to 8 bases. The CDR3: CASSLIHEAFF. In nucleotides, the CDR3 is TGTGCCAGTAGTCTCATCCATGAAGCTTTCTTT.

This chain connects TRBV5-1 to TRBJ2-5; perhaps D is TRBD1 or TRBD2 (5 bases each). This CDR3 is 15 amino acids long. Germline CDR1 reads SGHRS; CDR2 reads YFSETQ. V lost 0 bases and J lost 4, with 13 bases in between. DNA of the CDR3: TGCGCCAGCAGCTTGGCGGGGCAAGCCGCAGAGACCCAGTACTTC. It specifies CASSLAGQAAETQYF. Complete variable domain (other parts from reference TRBV5-1 and TRBJ2-5): KAGVTQTPRYLIKTRGQQVTLSCSPISGHRSVSWYQQTPGQGLQFLFEYFSETQRNKGNFPGRFSGRQFSNSRSEMNVSTLELGDSALYLCASSLAGQAAETQYFGPGTRLLVL.

This clonotype was seen repeatedly, ten times or more. This CDR3 reads CASSLIPGGWSGQFF. The CDR3 nucleotides read TGTGCCAGCAGCTTAATCCCGGGGGGTTGGAGTGGGCAGTTCTTC. J is TRBJ2-1 and V is TRBV7-3, with 7 bases identical to TRBD2. The CDR3 has 15 amino acids. From germline, CDR1 is SGHTA and CDR2 FQGTGA. The junction had 12 bases not matched to a gene; V was cut back by 1 base and J by 12 bases.

This clonotype was picked up many times. The chain is built from TRBV5-5 and TRBJ1-2; 7 nucleotides agree with TRBD1. Trimming cost V 7 bases and J 1 base; bases outside gene matches: 7. CDR3 size: 14 residues. Germline V lookup: CDR1 SGHKS, CDR2 YYEKEE (reference sequence). CDR3 sequence (DNA): TGTGCCAGCGGTCGACAGGGAAGTAACTATGGCTACACCTTC. Translating it yields CASGRQGSNYGYTF.

This clonotype occurred many times. The chain joins TRBV11-2 to TRBJ2-1; TRBD1 matches 10 bases. V gave up 2 bases and J gave up 8 bases; unmatched junction bases: 3. CDR1 is SGHAT and CDR2 is FQNNGV in the germline V gene. CDR3 length equals 14 residues. The CDR3: CASSLTTGGDEQFF. The CDR3 nucleotides are TGTGCCAGCAGCTTAACGACAGGGGGCGATGAGCAGTTCTTC.

This clonotype was counted at least ten times. The genes are TRBV7-9 and TRBJ2-7; D is possibly TRBD1 (6 bases). CDR3 size: 12 residues. Trimming took off 8 bases at V and 2 bases at J, with 10 bases between the two ends. Germline lookup yields CDR1 SEHNR and CDR2 FQNEAQ (reference sequence). As DNA, the CDR3 is TGTGCCAGCCGGGCAGGGGCCTACGAGCAGTACTTC. Its translation is CASRAGAYEQYF. Full variable domain (remainder filled in from reference TRBV7-9 and TRBJ2-7): DTGVSQNPRHKITKRGQNVTFRCDPISEHNRLYWYRQTLGQGPEFLTYFQNEAQLEKSRLLSDRFSAERPKGSFSTLEIQRTEQGDSAMYLCASRAGAYEQYFGPGTRLTVT.

This clonotype was observed a few times. This rearrangement joins TRBV7-2 to TRBJ1-4; 9 bases map to TRBD1. The length of the CDR3 is 13 residues. With 5 bases clipped from V and 11 bases from J, the junction kept 6 bases outside the gene matches. CDR1 is SGHTA and CDR2 is FQGNSA in the germline V gene. The CDR3: CASSPGQGIKLFF. The CDR3 DNA reads as TGTGCCAGCAGCCCGGGACAGGGAATCAAACTGTTTTTT.

This clonotype was counted many times. The chain is built from TRBV7-9 and TRBJ2-7, with TRBD1 as a possible D gene (6 bases). The CDR3 loop spans 14 amino acids. V shed 5 bases and J shed 5 bases, with 16 bases lying between them. Germline CDR1 reads SEHNR; CDR2 reads FQNEAQ (reference sequence). The CDR3 spells CASSPPGQIHEQYF. The CDR3 DNA sequence: TGTGCCAGCAGCCCTCCGGGACAAATCCACGAGCAGTACTTC.

Many counts were recorded for this clonotype. The chain employs TRBV3-1 and TRBJ1-5, with D hard to call. Per the germline V gene, CDR1 is LGHDT and CDR2 is YNNKEL (reference sequence). The length of the CDR3 is 13 residues. V was pared by 2 bases and J by 6 bases, with 8 bases between. CDR3 loop: CASSQLGGQPQHF. In DNA form, the CDR3 reads TGTGCCAGCAGCCAATTGGGAGGTCAGCCCCAGCATTTT.

This clonotype was detected ten times or more. CDR3 in amino acids: CASSWTGGYEQYF. The CDR3 DNA follows: TGCGCCAGCAGCTGGACAGGGGGCTACGAGCAGTACTTC. The chain employs TRBV5-1 and TRBJ2-7; 10 bases match TRBD1. V dropped 3 bases and J dropped 3; count of bases not matched to a gene: 0. This CDR3 is built from 13 residues. Germline V CDR1 and CDR2: SGHRS, YFSETQ.

This clonotype was detected many times. The chain combines TRBV12-3 or TRBV12-4 with TRBJ2-3, with TRBD1 identical over 11 bases. Germline trimming cut 6 bases from V and 4 bases from J; bases unmatched to any gene: 3. The CDR3 consists of 14 residues. The DNA for the CDR3 is TGTGCCAGCAGCGGACAGGGGGCCGCAGATACGCAGTATTTT. It yields the protein CASSGQGAADTQYF.

Many counts were recorded for this clonotype. The chain carries TRBV18 and TRBJ2-3, with a weak D call TRBD1 (5 bases). The ends were cut back, 8 bases at V and 1 base at J, with 16 bases in the middle. Germline V gene sequence: CDR1 KGHSH, CDR2 LQKENI. This CDR3 spans 15 amino acids. CDR3 nucleotide sequence: TGTGCCAGCCATTCGGGCAGGGAAGGCACAGATACGCAGTATTTT. Amino acids: CASHSGREGTDTQYF.

CDR3 coding DNA: TGTGCCAGCAGCTCCCGTAGCGGGGGGGCGATGGCGGATACGCAGTATTTT. It encodes CASSSRSGGAMADTQYF. The rearrangement uses TRBV5-6 and TRBJ2-3; 11 positions match TRBD2. Germline lookup yields CDR1 SGHDT and CDR2 YYEEEE. The CDR3 is 17 residues long. V dropped 3 bases and J dropped 6; count of bases not matched to a gene: 12.

J is TRBJ2-1 and V is TRBV5-1; TRBD2 matches 9 bases. J gave up 5 bases and V 4 bases, and 4 bases lay outside the gene matches. CDR1 SGHRS and CDR2 YFSETQ come from the germline V gene. The CDR3 sequence is 14 residues long. The CDR3 spells CASSISGGNNEQFF. In nucleotides, the CDR3 is TGCGCCAGCAGCATTAGCGGGGGAAACAATGAGCAGTTCTTC. The full variable domain, rest sourced from reference TRBV5-1 and TRBJ2-1, is KAGVTQTPRYLIKTRGQQVTLSCSPISGHRSVSWYQQTPGQGLQFLFEYFSETQRNKGNFPGRFSGRQFSNSRSEMNVSTLELGDSALYLCASSISGGNNEQFFGPGTRLTVL.

As to this clonotype: It may be a read error: a sequence one base away is much more abundant. The rearrangement uses TRBV19 and TRBJ2-1; 10 positions agree with TRBD2. The CDR3 length is 19 residues. Per germline, CDR1 LNHDA and CDR2 SQIVND (reference sequence). V shed 6 bases, J shed 3 bases, and the junction held 17 bases outside the gene matches. The CDR3 DNA follows: TGTGCCAGTAGATTTGGGGCTAGCGGGAGCCTACACCGCTACAATGAGCAGTTCTTC. Translation: CASRFGASGSLHRYNEQFF.

The gene calls are TRBV5-5 and TRBJ2-1, with D perhaps assigned TRBD1 or TRBD2 (5 bases each). The CDR3 extends over 14 amino acids. V dropped 0 bases and J dropped 5 bases, with 9 bases sitting between them. Germline V CDR1 and CDR2: SGHKS, YYEKEE (reference sequence). The CDR3 region has the DNA TGTGCCAGCAGCTTGGAGGGACGTGACAATGAGCAGTTCTTC. This gives the protein CASSLEGRDNEQFF.

There are many counts of this clonotype. The gene calls are TRBV7-2 and TRBJ2-1; 8 bases align to TRBD2. Germline V gene lookup returns CDR1 SGHTA and CDR2 FQGNSA. This CDR3 is 16 amino acids long. The V and J ends lost 5 bases and 4 bases, in that order; junction bases with no gene match: 10. The CDR3 DNA sequence: TGTGCCAGCAGCCCTAGTGGGGTAGCGGGGTACAATGAGCAGTTCTTC. Its protein is CASSPSGVAGYNEQFF.

This clonotype was seen only once. The chain is built from TRBV7-9 and TRBJ1-3; D gene uncertain. Trimming took 1 base from V and 8 from J, leaving 6 bases between them. The CDR3 is 12 amino acids. Germline V gives CDR1 SEHNR, CDR2 FQNEAQ (reference sequence). The CDR3 spells CASSLEVHTIYF. CDR3 DNA sequence: TGTGCCAGCAGCTTAGAAGTCCACACCATATATTTT.

In this sample, this clonotype turned up many times. The chain has TRBV24-1 and TRBJ1-1, with TRBD1 as a possible D gene (6 bases). V was shortened by 4 bases and J by 4 bases, with 12 bases between the two germline ends. Germline V gene data show CDR1 as KGHDR and CDR2 as SFDVKD. The CDR3 loop spans 14 amino acids. The CDR3 is CATSEGGAGTEAFF. The DNA for the CDR3 is TGTGCCACCAGTGAGGGGGGGGCTGGCACTGAAGCTTTCTTT.

The chain recombines TRBV27 with TRBJ2-7; tentatively, D is TRBD1 (6 bases). The CDR3 spans 14 residues. CDR1 and CDR2 from the germline V gene are MNHEY and SMNVEV (reference sequence). V shed 3 bases and J shed 6 bases, with 15 bases lying between them. CDR3 loop: CASSLTHTGFEQYF. The CDR3 nucleotides are TGTGCCAGCAGTTTGACCCATACAGGGTTCGAGCAGTACTTC.